The 8 T cell receptor beta chains in this list originate from one sample, sequenced in a study of T cell changes during pregnancy in multiple sclerosis. TCRdb keeps only in-frame clones here, not all; method: immunoSEQ multiplex PCR. The sample yields about 100,000 clones, just under 95% seen once. Material: peripheral blood, obtained in the third trimester of pregnancy. These receptors were collected from a female donor in good health, enrolled as a control in a pregnancy study.

Written as DNA, the CDR3 is TGTGCCTGGAGTGTAGGGGGGAGCGGGGGGGCAGATACGCAGTATTTT. This encodes CAWSVGGSGGADTQYF. V gene TRBV30 combines with J gene TRBJ2-3; 10 bases align to TRBD2. There are 16 residues in the CDR3. J was trimmed by 4 bases and V by 0 bases; bases with no gene match: 7. Germline lookup yields CDR1 GTSNPN and CDR2 SVGIG (reference sequence).

This sequence joins TRBV11-3 and TRBJ2-7, with 8 bases aligning to TRBD2. Germline CDR1 reads SGHNT; CDR2 reads YENEEA. The CDR3 contains 15 residues. The junction had 3 bases not matched to a gene; V was cut back by 1 base and J by 1 base. The CDR3 DNA sequence: TGTGCCAGCAGCTTAGTCGGGGGGGGATCCTACGAGCAGTACTTC. Residues: CASSLVGGGSYEQYF. Combining the CDR3 with reference TRBV11-3 and TRBJ2-7 gives the whole variable domain EAGVVQSPRYKIIEKKQPVAFWCNPISGHNTLYWYLQNLGQGPELLIRYENEEAVDDSQLPKDRFSAERLKGVDSTLKIQPAELGDSAVYLCASSLVGGGSYEQYFGPGTRLTVT.

The chain carries TRBV2 and TRBJ1-2, with TRBD1 matching over 12 bases. The CDR3 extends over 16 amino acids. With 5 bases clipped from V and 1 base from J, the junction kept 5 bases outside the gene matches. The germline V gene has CDR1 SNHLY and CDR2 FYNNEI. This CDR3 reads CASSRGTGGSNYGYTF. In nucleotides, the CDR3 is TGTGCCAGCAGTCGCGGGACAGGGGGCAGTAACTATGGCTACACCTTC. The variable domain in full, completed from reference TRBV2 and TRBJ1-2, reads EPEVTQTPSHQVTQMGQEVILRCVPISNHLYFYWYRQILGQKVEFLVSFYNNEISEKSEIFDDQFSVERPDGSNFTLKIRSTKLEDSAMYFCASSRGTGGSNYGYTFGSGTRLTVV.

The chain's CDR3 is CASSIVFRTQTGGTEAFF. Here the CDR3 DNA reads TGTGCCAGTAGTATAGTTTTTCGCACCCAGACAGGGGGGACTGAAGCTTTCTTT. The V call is TRBV19, the J call TRBJ1-1; TRBD1 matches 9 bases. The CDR3 totals 18 residues. Germline V gene data show CDR1 as LNHDA and CDR2 as SQIVND (reference sequence). With 1 base clipped from V and 5 bases from J, the junction kept 14 bases outside the gene matches.

The chain combines TRBV4-2 with TRBJ1-4; 10 bases map to TRBD1. The CDR3 sequence is 15 residues long. The germline CDR1 and CDR2 sequences are LGHNA and YNFKEQ. V lost 2 bases, J lost 8 bases, and 5 bases stayed unmatched. CDR3 in amino acids: CASSQPTGGREKLFF. DNA for the CDR3: TGTGCCAGCAGCCAACCGACAGGGGGCCGAGAAAAACTGTTTTTT.

V and J are TRBV7-6 and TRBJ1-4; a weak D match, TRBD1 (5 bases). This CDR3 region has 16 residues. Per the germline V gene, CDR1 is SGHVS and CDR2 is FNYEAQ. V was shortened by 3 bases and J by 7 bases, with 18 bases between the two germline ends. CDR3 residues: CASSLGLPGRGEKLFF. CDR3 DNA: TGTGCCAGCAGCTTGGGTCTTCCCGGGAGGGGTGAAAAACTGTTTTTT.

The CDR3 DNA reads TGTGCCAGCAGCCGGGGACAGTCAGGCGCAGATACGCAGTATTTT. Its protein product is CASSRGQSGADTQYF. This chain connects TRBV5-4 to TRBJ2-3; 7 nucleotides align to TRBD1. Germline-derived CDR1 and CDR2 are SGHNT and YYREEE (reference sequence). Losses at the gene ends were 4 bases for V and 4 bases for J; bases not matched to a gene: 9. The CDR3 has 15 residues.

The chain has TRBV27 and TRBJ2-1; the D is unclear. The V and J ends lost 3 bases and 7 bases respectively, with 10 bases between them. From germline, CDR1 is MNHEY and CDR2 SMNVEV (reference sequence). This CDR3 is 13 amino acids long. The CDR3 region has the DNA TGTGCCAGCAGTTTGGGCAGATCGAATGAGCAGTTCTTC. It yields the protein CASSLGRSNEQFF.